The entry below gives a single T cell receptor beta chain sequence along with its context. What it recognizes is unknown. The sample comes from a study of response to subunit inactivated influenza vaccine. Overall study results and limits: The authors proposed limited new T cell recruitment per seasonal influenza vaccination.

TCRdb used MiXCR to reprocess the RT-PCR reads, holding one entry per CDR3 protein. The sample includes approximately 520,000 distinct CDR3 sequences, approximately 24% of them seen just once. Trimming stripped 1 base from V and 4 bases from J, with 11 bases between. The CDR3 covers 15 residues. The germline CDR1 and CDR2 sequences are MDHEN and SYDVKM. The specimen comprised CD4+ T cells sorted from PBMCs, sampled around 5 days after vaccination. V and J are TRBV28 and TRBJ2-1; D is uncertain. The clonotype comes from a man in his fifties who received an inactivated influenza vaccine. The CDR3 spells CASSLSNLVYNEQFF. CDR3 sequence (DNA): TGTGCCAGCAGTTTATCCAATCTAGTATACAATGAGCAGTTCTTC.